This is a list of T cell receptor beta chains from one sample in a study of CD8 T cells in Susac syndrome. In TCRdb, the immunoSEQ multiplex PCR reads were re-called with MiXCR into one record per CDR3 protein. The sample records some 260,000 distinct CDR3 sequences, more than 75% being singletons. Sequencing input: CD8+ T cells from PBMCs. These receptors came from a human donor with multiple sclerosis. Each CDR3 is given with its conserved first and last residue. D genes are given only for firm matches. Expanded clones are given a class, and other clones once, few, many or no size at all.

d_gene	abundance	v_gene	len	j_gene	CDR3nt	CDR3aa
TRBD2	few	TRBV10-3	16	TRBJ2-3	TGTGCCATCAAGGGTACTAGCGGGTCTAGCACAGATACGCAGTATTTT	CAIKGTSGSSTDTQYF
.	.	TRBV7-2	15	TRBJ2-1	TGTGCCAGCAGCTTAGTTATAGGGTTGATTAATGAGCAGTTCTTC	CASSLVIGLINEQFF
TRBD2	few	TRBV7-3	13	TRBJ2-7	TGTGCCAGCAGCAGAGGACTAGCGGGCGAGCAGTACTTC	CASSRGLAGEQYF
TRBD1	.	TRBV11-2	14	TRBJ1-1	TGTGCCAGCAGCTTAGTGGGGACAGGCACTGAAGCTTTCTTT	CASSLVGTGTEAFF
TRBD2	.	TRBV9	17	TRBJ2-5	TGTGCCAGCAGCCTGGATCCACTAGCGGGAGGGCCAGAGACCCAGTACTTC	CASSLDPLAGGPETQYF
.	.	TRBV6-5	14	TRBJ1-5	TGTGCCAGCAGTTTAGAGGAGAGCAATCAGCCCCAGCATTTT	CASSLEESNQPQHF
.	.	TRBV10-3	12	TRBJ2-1	TGTGCCATCAGTGTCGCCAACAATGAGCAGTTCTTC	CAISVANNEQFF
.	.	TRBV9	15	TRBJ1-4	TGTGCCAGCAGCGTAGCTTCCAGGGAGGAGGAAAAACTGTTTTTT	CASSVASREEEKLFF
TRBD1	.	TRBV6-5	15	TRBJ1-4	TGTGCCAGCAGTTCCCCGGGACAGGGGGATGAAAAACTGTTTTTT	CASSSPGQGDEKLFF
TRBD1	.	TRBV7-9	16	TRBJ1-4	TGTGCCAGCAGCTTACCGATAACAGGGGGCGATGAAAAACTGTTTTTT	CASSLPITGGDEKLFF
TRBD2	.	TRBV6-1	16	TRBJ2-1	TGTGCCAGCAGTGAAGACCCTAGCGGGCGCCTCCCCGGACCGTTCTTC	CASSEDPSGRLPGPFF
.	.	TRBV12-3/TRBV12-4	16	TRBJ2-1	TGTGCCAGCAGTTGGGGACTCTCTAGCTCCTACAATGAGCAGTTCTTC	CASSWGLSSSYNEQFF
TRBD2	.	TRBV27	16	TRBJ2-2	TGTGCCAGCCGTATAGGTAGCGGGAGCCTAACCGGGGAGCTGTTTTTT	CASRIGSGSLTGELFF
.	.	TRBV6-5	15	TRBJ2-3	TGTGCCAGCAGTTACACGGACAGTAGCACAGATACGCAGTATTTT	CASSYTDSSTDTQYF
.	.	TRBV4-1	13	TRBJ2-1	TGCGCCAGCAGCTTCCGGACTGCCAATGAGCAGTTCTTC	CASSFRTANEQFF
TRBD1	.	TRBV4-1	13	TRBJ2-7	TGCGCCAGCAGCCCCATAGGACAGGGCAAGCAGTACTTC	CASSPIGQGKQYF
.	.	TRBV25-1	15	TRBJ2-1	TGTGCCAGCAGTGAAAGGGGGGTTTGGGGCAATGAGCAGTTCTTC	CASSERGVWGNEQFF
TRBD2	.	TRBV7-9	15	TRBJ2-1	TGTGCCAGCAGCTTCGGGACTAGCGCCAACAATGAGCAGTTCTTC	CASSFGTSANNEQFF
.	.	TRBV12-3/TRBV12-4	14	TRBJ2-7	TGTGCCAGCAGCACGACAGGCCTCTCCTACGAGCAGTACTTC	CASSTTGLSYEQYF
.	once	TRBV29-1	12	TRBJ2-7	TGCAGCGTTAGGACGGGTTTCTACGAGCAGTACTTC	CSVRTGFYEQYF
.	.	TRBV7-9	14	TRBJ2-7	TGTGCCAGCAGCTCCGGGGCGGGAACCTACGAGCAGTACTTC	CASSSGAGTYEQYF
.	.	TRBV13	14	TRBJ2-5	TGTGCCAGCAGCTTAGGCGAGCCGGGAGAGACCCAGTACTTC	CASSLGEPGETQYF
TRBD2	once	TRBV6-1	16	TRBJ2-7	TGTGCCAGCAGCGAGGGAGGGCCACATGGACCCTACGAGCAGTACTTC	CASSEGGPHGPYEQYF
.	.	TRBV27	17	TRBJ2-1	TGTGCCAGCAGTTCCCCCCTCGTGGAAGGCTCCTACAATGAGCAGTTCTTC	CASSSPLVEGSYNEQFF
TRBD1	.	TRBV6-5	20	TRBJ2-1	TGTGCCAGCAGTTACTCGACAGGACAGGGAAGAGCGATCACCTACAATGAGCAGTTCTTC	CASSYSTGQGRAITYNEQFF
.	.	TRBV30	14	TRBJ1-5	TGTGCCTGGAGTGGGGGAATTGGCAATCAGCCCCAGCATTTT	CAWSGGIGNQPQHF
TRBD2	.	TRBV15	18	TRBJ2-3	TGTGCCACCAGCAGCGGCCCTGCTAGCGGGAGGGCCCCAGATACGCAGTATTTT	CATSSGPASGRAPDTQYF
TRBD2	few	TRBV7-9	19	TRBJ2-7	TGTGCCAGCAGCTTAGTGGTTCGTTTGTCGAGCGGGAGGGCGGACGAGCAGTACTTC	CASSLVVRLSSGRADEQYF
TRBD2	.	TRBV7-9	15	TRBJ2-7	TGTGCCAGCAGCACGTCTAGCGGGAAAGACTACGAGCAGTACTTC	CASSTSSGKDYEQYF
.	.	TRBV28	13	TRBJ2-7	TGTGCCAGTAACAGGGACATTCGGGACGAGCAGTACTTC	CASNRDIRDEQYF
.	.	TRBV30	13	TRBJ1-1	TGTGCCTGGAGTGCGACAGAGAACACTGAAGCTTTCTTT	CAWSATENTEAFF
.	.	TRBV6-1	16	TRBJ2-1	TGTGCCAGCAGTGAAATCGCCGGGAGCTCCTACAATGAGCAGTTCTTC	CASSEIAGSSYNEQFF
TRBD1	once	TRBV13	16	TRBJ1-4	TGTGCCAGCAGCTTCACAGGGGAAGCAGGGGATGAAAAACTGTTTTTT	CASSFTGEAGDEKLFF
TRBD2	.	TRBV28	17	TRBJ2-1	TGTGCCAGCAGTTTTTTCGATGGGACTAGTCTTTTGGGTGAGCAGTTCTTC	CASSFFDGTSLLGEQFF
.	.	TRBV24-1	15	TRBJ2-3	TGTGCCACCAGTGGGAAAACGGGACCAACAGATACGCAGTATTTT	CATSGKTGPTDTQYF
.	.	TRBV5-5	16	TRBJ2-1	TGTGCCAGCAGCGTGAACAGGGCCGGATCCTACAATGAGCAGTTCTTC	CASSVNRAGSYNEQFF
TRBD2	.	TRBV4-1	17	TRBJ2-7	TGCGCCAGCAGCCAAGAGGGGCTAGCGGGAGGGCGGAGAGAGCAGTACTTC	CASSQEGLAGGRREQYF
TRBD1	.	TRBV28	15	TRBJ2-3	TGTGCCAGCAGTCCCGGGACAGGGAGTTGGGATACGCAGTATTTT	CASSPGTGSWDTQYF
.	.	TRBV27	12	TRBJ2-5	TGTGCCAGCTCTAGACCCAAAGAGACCCAGTACTTC	CASSRPKETQYF
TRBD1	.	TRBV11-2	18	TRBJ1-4	TGTGCCAGCAGCTTAGTATGGGGGACAGGCGTGACTAATGAAAAACTGTTTTTT	CASSLVWGTGVTNEKLFF
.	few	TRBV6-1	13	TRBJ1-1	TGTGCCAGCAGTGGCGGAGGTTACACTGAAGCTTTCTTT	CASSGGGYTEAFF
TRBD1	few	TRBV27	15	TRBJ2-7	TGTGCCAGCAGTGCGGACAGGGGGTTGAGCTACGAGCAGTACTTC	CASSADRGLSYEQYF
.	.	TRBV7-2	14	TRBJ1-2	TGTGCCAGCAGCTTGGGGGGGTCTGTAGAGGGCTACACCTTC	CASSLGGSVEGYTF
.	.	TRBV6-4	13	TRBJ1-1	TGTGCCAGCAGTGAAAAGGAGGGCACTGAAGCTTTCTTT	CASSEKEGTEAFF
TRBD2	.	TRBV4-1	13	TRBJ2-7	TGCGCCAGCAGCCAAGCCCCCCGGGAGGTGCAGTACTTC	CASSQAPREVQYF
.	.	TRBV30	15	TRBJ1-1	TGTGCCTGGTCGGATGGCGACAGAATGAACACTGAAGCTTTCTTT	CAWSDGDRMNTEAFF
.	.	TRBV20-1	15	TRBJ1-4	TGCAGTGCTAGAGATTACAGGGAAGCTAATGAAAAACTGTTTTTT	CSARDYREANEKLFF
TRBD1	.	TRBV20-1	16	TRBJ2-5	TGCAGTGCTAGAGCTCCCATGACAGGGTACCAAGAGACCCAGTACTTC	CSARAPMTGYQETQYF
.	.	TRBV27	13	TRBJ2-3	TGTGCCAGCAGTTTGGATCTGCTGGATACGCAGTATTTT	CASSLDLLDTQYF
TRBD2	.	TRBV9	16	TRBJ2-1	TGTGCCAGCAGCCCAGACACTAGCGGACCCTACAATGAGCAGTTCTTC	CASSPDTSGPYNEQFF
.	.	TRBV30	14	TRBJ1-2	TGTGCCTGGAGTGACGACAGTCTCGCCTTTGGCTACACCTTC	CAWSDDSLAFGYTF
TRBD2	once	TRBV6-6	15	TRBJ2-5	TGTGCCAGCAGTCCACTAGCGGGAGTTCAAGAGACCCAGTACTTC	CASSPLAGVQETQYF
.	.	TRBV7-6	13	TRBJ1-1	TGTGCCAGCAGCCCCTTCAGGAAGACTGAAGCTTTCTTT	CASSPFRKTEAFF
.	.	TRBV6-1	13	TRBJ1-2	TGTGCCAGCGGTTGGAGGGGTGTGAATGGCTACACCTTC	CASGWRGVNGYTF
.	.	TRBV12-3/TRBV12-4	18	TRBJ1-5	TGTGCCAGCAGTTCCCCTCGGGGGGTGGGACCGAACAATCAGCCCCAGCATTTT	CASSSPRGVGPNNQPQHF
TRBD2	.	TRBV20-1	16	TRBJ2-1	TGCAGTGCTAGCCCCCCTAGCGGCCTGACGTACAATGAGCAGTTCTTC	CSASPPSGLTYNEQFF
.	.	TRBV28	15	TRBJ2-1	.	CASSFGPGSPNEQFF
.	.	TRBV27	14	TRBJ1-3	TGTGCCAGCAGCGAGGGATTCTCTGGAAACACCATATATTTT	CASSEGFSGNTIYF
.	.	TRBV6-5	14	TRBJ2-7	TGTGCCAGCAGTACCCAGCCCCTCTCCTACGAGCAGTACTTC	CASSTQPLSYEQYF
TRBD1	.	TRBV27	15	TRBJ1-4	TGTGCCAGCAGTTCTAGGGACAGGCCAAATGAAAAACTGTTTTTT	CASSSRDRPNEKLFF